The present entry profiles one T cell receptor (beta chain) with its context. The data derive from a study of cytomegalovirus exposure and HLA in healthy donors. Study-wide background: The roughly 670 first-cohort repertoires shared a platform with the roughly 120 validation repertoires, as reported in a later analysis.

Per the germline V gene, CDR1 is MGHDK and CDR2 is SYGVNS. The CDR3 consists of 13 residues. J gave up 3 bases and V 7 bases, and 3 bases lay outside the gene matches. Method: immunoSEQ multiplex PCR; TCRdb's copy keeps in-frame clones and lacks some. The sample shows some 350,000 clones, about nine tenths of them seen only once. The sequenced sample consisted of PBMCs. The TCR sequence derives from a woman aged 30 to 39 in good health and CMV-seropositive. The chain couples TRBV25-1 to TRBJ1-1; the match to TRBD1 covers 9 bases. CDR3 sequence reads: CASTGTGHTEAFF. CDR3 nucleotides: TGTGCCAGCACCGGGACAGGGCACACTGAAGCTTTCTTT. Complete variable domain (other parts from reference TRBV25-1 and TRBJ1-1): EADIYQTPRYLVIGTGKKITLECSQTMGHDKMYWYQQDPGMELHLIHYSYGVNSTEKGDLSSESTVSRIRTEHFPLTLESARPSHTSQYLCASTGTGHTEAFFGQGTRLTVV.